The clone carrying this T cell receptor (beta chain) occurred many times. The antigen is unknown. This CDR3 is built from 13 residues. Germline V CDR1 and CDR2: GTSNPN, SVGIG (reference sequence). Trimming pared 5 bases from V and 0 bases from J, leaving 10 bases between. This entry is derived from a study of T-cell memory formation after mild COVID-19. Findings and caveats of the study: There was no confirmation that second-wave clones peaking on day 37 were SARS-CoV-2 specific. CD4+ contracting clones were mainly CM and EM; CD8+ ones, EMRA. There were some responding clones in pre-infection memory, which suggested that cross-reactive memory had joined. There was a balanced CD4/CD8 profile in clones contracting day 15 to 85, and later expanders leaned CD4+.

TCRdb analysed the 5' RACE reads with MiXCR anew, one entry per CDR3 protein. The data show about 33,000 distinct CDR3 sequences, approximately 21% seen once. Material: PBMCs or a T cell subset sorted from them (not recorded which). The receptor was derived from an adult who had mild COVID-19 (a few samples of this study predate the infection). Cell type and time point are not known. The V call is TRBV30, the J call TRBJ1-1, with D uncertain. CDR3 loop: CAWVMYMNTEAFF. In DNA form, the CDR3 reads TGTGCCTGGGTTATGTATATGAACACTGAAGCTTTCTTT.